This TCR beta chain was identified in a study of shared clonotypes between healthy human individuals. For the study at large: The cohort had a couple of women and a few men, ages 18 to 49. CD8 memory received one plate per donor, CD8 naive two, CD4 memory three and CD4 naive three. Findings of the study overall: Clonotype sharing among donors, it was expected, would be affected by sequencing depth.

In the case of this clone: The antigen remains unidentified.

The material for each subset, its genomic DNA, was split evenly across several immunoSEQ plates. Assay used: immunoSEQ multiplex PCR; TCRdb lists only in-frame clones, some missing. The sample has 650,000 to 750,000 clones, approximately 75% seen once. V was pared by 3 bases and J by 2 bases, with 8 bases between. Looked up from germline, CDR1 is LNHDA and CDR2 is SQIVND (reference sequence). This CDR3 spans 14 amino acids. The chain joins TRBV19 to TRBJ1-5; D might be TRBD1 (5 bases). Sequences were obtained from memory CD4+ T cells sorted from blood. Subset of the sample: CD45RA-negative fraction. The sequence came from a woman aged 30 to 39 in good health. The CDR3 sequence: CASSIQGRNQPQHF. As DNA, the CDR3 is TGTGCCAGTAGTATCCAGGGCCGCAATCAGCCCCAGCATTTT.